This T cell receptor (beta chain) comes out of a study of OX40 agonist ivuxolimab in advanced cancers. For the study at large: An anti-OX40 (CD134) antibody with agonistic activity, ivuxolimab, was administered to patients. Cohort: 80% to 85% men, mean age 60, aged about 23 to 79. Study-wide results and limits: It was not determined which antigens were specifically recognized by the peripheral T cells that had undergone clonal expansion.

Worth noting for this clone: Its antigen is not identified.

The germline V gene has CDR1 WNHNN and CDR2 SYGVQD (reference sequence). CDR3 size: 16 residues. The ends lost 3 bases at V and 2 bases at J; junction bases unmatched: 5. Sequencing used immunoSEQ multiplex PCR; TCRdb keeps in-frame clones, though not all of them. The data hold around 70,000 clones, with nearly 85% observed a single time. This clonotype was obtained from an adult with an advanced solid tumor such as melanoma, head and neck, liver or kidney cancer. Specimen: CD4+ or CD8+ T cells sorted from blood, collected in a trial of the OX40 agonist ivuxolimab. The chain employs TRBV10-1 and TRBJ1-5; the match to TRBD1 covers 9 bases. Here the CDR3 reads CASSDEWDRGNQPQHF. DNA for the CDR3: TGCGCCAGCAGTGATGAGTGGGACAGGGGCAATCAGCCCCAGCATTTT.